There are a few counts of the clone carrying this T cell receptor beta chain. Its matching antigen is unknown. Germline is not matched at one junction end, which may reflect a read error. Primed by a sample-barcoded 5' primer and a J-beta primer mix, a second PCR proceeded for 7 to 11 cycles. TCRdb called the 5' RACE reads again in MiXCR, with one record for every CDR3 protein. The sample has about 720,000 distinct CDR3 sequences; about a fifth are singletons. This sample is drawn from a study of blood T cells in healthy people across ages. Overall study findings and caveats: Older individuals had lower TCR beta diversity per million T cells (the decline was roughly linear). Because donor CMV status was unknown, expanded clonotype changes were possibly confounded.

This TCR was sampled from a man between 65 and 85 years old in good health. Sequenced material: blood.

CDR3 nucleotide sequence: TGTGCCAACAGCGCGGCCCCCACAGATACGCAGTATTTT. Translation gives CANSAAPTDTQYF. The chain recombines TRBV7-6 with TRBJ2-3; no clear D. The CDR3 consists of 13 residues. Germline V gives CDR1 SGHVS, CDR2 FNYEAQ.